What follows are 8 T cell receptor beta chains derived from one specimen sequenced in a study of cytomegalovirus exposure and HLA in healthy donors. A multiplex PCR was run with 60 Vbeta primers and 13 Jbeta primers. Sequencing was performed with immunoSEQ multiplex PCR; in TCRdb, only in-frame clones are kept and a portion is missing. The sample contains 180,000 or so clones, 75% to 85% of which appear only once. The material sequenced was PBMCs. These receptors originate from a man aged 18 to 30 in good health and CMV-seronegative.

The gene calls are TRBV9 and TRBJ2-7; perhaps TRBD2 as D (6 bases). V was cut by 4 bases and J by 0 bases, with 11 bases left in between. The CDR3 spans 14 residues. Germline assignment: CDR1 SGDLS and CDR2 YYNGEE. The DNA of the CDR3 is TGTGCCAGCAGCCGCGGGAAGAGCTCCTACGAGCAGTACTTC. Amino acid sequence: CASSRGKSSYEQYF.

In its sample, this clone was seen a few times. CDR3 DNA: TGTGCCAGCAGTCGGCAGACAGTTATAAATAGCAATCAGCCCCAGCATTTT. Encoded protein: CASSRQTVINSNQPQHF. The chain is built from TRBV7-2 and TRBJ1-5; the D gene is possibly TRBD1 (5 bases). This CDR3 has 17 amino acids. Germline V CDR1 and CDR2: SGHTA, FQGNSA. V was cut by 6 bases and J by 0 bases, with 18 bases left in between.

The CDR3 region is CASSPRGTSGNTGELFF. In nucleotides, the CDR3 is TGTGCCAGCAGCCCCCGGGGGACTAGCGGAAACACCGGGGAGCTGTTTTTT. The chain joins TRBV4-2 to TRBJ2-2, with 11 bases fitting TRBD2. J lost 2 bases, V lost 4 bases, and 6 bases had no gene match. This CDR3 spans 17 amino acids. Per germline, CDR1 LGHNA and CDR2 YNFKEQ.

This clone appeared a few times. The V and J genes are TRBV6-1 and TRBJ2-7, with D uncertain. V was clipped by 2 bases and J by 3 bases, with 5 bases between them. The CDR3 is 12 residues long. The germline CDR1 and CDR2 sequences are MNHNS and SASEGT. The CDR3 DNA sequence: TGTGCCAGCAGTGAAATCGGCTACGAGCAGTACTTC. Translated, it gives CASSEIGYEQYF.

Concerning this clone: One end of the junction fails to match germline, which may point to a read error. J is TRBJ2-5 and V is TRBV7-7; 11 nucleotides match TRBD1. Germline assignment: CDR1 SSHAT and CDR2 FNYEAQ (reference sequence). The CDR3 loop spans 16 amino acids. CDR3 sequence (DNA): TGTGCTAGCAGCCCCGGACAGGGGGCCATTCAAGAGACCCAGTACTTC. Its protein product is CASSPGQGAIQETQYF.

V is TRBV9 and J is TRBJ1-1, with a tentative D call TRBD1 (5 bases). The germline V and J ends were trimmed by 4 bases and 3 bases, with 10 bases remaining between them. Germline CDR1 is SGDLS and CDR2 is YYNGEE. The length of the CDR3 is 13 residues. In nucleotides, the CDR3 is TGTGCCAGCAGCACCCGGGGGGACACTGAAGCTTTCTTT. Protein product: CASSTRGDTEAFF.

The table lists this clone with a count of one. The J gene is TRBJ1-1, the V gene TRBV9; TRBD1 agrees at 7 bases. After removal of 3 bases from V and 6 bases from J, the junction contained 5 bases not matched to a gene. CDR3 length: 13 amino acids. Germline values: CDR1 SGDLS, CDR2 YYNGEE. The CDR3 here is CASSERQGAEAFF. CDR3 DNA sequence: TGTGCCAGCAGCGAGAGACAGGGTGCTGAAGCTTTCTTT.

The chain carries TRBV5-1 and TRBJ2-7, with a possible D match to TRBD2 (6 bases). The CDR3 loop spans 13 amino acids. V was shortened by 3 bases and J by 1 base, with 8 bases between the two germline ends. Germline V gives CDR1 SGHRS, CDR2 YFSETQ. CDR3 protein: CASSSGLSYEQYF. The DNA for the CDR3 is TGCGCCAGCAGCTCGGGACTTTCCTACGAGCAGTACTTC.